The 2 T cell receptor beta chains given below trace back to one sample, sequenced in a study of blood T cell repertoires in COVID-19. Here immunoSEQ multiplex PCR was the method, and the copy in TCRdb shows in-frame clones only, minus some. The table lists fewer than 200,000 clones, over 75% of them singletons, with roughly 1.2% in the top ten. What was sequenced was peripheral blood. Receptor source: a man in his fifties or sixties who had recovered from COVID-19.

This rearrangement joins TRBV7-8 to TRBJ2-3; the D is unclear. The CDR3 is 11 amino acids. In germline, CDR1 is SGHVS, CDR2 FQNEAQ. The V and J ends lost 4 bases and 3 bases respectively, with 2 bases between them. This CDR3 reads CASSSTDTQYF. DNA for the CDR3: TGTGCCAGCAGCTCGACAGATACGCAGTATTTT.

The sample holds a few counts of this clone. Here the CDR3 reads CASRPSGNLGYGYTF. CDR3 in DNA: TGTGCCAGCAGACCTAGCGGGAACCTTGGCTATGGCTACACCTTC. V gene TRBV3-1 (or the pseudogene TRBV3-2) combines with J gene TRBJ1-2; D unclear. Germline lookup yields CDR1 LGHDT and CDR2 YNNKEL (reference sequence). This CDR3 has 15 residues. V lost 6 bases, J lost 4 bases, and 18 bases lay in between.